This T cell receptor (beta chain) was found in a study of blood T cell repertoires in COVID-19. Trimming stripped 0 bases from V and 0 bases from J, with 12 bases between. The CDR3 contains 17 residues. In germline, CDR1 is MGHRA, CDR2 YSYEKL. Libraries were prepared by immunoSEQ multiplex PCR; TCRdb keeps only in-frame clonotypes and omits some of them. The sample records about 230,000 clones, around four fifths being singletons. The specimen sequenced was peripheral blood. The source of this sequence is a woman in her seventies with active or convalescent COVID-19. The gene calls are TRBV4-1 and TRBJ1-3; D is possibly TRBD1 (5 bases). The CDR3 region is CASSQDIVGGSGNTIYF. DNA of the CDR3: TGCGCCAGCAGCCAAGATATCGTGGGGGGCTCTGGAAACACCATATATTTT.